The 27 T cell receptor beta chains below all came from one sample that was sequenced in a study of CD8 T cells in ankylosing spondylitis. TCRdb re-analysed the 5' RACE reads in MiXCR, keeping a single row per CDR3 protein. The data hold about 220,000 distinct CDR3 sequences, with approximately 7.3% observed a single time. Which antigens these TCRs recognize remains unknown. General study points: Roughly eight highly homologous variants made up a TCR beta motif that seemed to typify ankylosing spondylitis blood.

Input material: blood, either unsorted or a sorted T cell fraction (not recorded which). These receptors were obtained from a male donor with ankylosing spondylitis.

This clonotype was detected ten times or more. The chain's CDR3 is CASSISGTGVLEQYF. The CDR3 nucleotides read TGTGCCAGCAGCATCTCCGGGACAGGGGTCCTCGAGCAGTACTTC. This chain joins TRBV12-3 or TRBV12-4 and TRBJ2-7; 10 bases align to TRBD1. CDR3 length: 15 residues. Germline trimming cut 6 bases from V and 6 bases from J; bases unmatched to any gene: 11.

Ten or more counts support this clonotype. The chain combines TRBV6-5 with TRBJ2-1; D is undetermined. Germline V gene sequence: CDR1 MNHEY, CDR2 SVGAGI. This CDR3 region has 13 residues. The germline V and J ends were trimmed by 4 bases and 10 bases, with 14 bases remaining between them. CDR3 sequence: CASSFFQDREQFF. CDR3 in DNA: TGTGCCAGCAGTTTCTTCCAGGACCGAGAGCAGTTCTTC.

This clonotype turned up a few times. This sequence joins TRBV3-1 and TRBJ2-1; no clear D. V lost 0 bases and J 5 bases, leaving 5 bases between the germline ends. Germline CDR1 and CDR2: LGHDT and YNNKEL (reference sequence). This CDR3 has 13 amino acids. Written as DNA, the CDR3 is TGTGCCAGCAGCCAAGACAACAACAATGAGCAGTTCTTC. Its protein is CASSQDNNNEQFF.

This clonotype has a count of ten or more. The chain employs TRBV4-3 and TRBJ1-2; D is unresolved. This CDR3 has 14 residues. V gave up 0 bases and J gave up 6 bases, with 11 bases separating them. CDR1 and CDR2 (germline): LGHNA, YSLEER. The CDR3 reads CASSQDGAWDGYTF. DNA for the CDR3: TGCGCCAGCAGCCAAGATGGAGCTTGGGATGGCTACACCTTC.

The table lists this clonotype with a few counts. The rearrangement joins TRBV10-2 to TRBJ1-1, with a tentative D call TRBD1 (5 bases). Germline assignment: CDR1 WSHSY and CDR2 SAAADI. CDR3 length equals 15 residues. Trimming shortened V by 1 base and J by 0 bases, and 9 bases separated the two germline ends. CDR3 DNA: TGCGCCAGCAGTGAGTTCCGCAGGGTGAACACTGAAGCTTTCTTT. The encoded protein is CASSEFRRVNTEAFF.

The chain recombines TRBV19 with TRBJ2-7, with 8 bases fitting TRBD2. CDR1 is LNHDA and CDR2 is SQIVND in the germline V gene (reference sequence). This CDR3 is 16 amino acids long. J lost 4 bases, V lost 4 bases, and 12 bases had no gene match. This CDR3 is CASSNPSTSGTYEQYF. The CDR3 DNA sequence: TGTGCCAGTAGTAACCCCAGCACTAGCGGAACATACGAGCAGTACTTC. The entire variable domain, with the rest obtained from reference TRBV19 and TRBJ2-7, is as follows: DGGITQSPKYLFRKEGQNVTLSCEQNLNHDAMYWYRQDPGQGLRLIYYSQIVNDFQKGDIAEGYSVSREKKESFPLTVTSAQKNPTAFYLCASSNPSTSGTYEQYFGPGTRLTVT.

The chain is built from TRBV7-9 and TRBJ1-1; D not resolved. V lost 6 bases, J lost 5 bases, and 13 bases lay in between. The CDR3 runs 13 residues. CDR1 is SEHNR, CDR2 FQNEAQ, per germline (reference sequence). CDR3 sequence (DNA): TGTGCCAGCAGGTGGATGGGGAGAACTGAAGCTTTCTTT. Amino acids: CASRWMGRTEAFF. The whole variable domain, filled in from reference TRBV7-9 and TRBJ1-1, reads DTGVSQNPRHKITKRGQNVTFRCDPISEHNRLYWYRQTLGQGPEFLTYFQNEAQLEKSRLLSDRFSAERPKGSFSTLEIQRTEQGDSAMYLCASRWMGRTEAFFGQGTRLTVV.

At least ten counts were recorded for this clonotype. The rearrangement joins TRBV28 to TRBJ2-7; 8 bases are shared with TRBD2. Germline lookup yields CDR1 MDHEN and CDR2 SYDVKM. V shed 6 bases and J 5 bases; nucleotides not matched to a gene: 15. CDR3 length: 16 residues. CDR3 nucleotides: TGTGCCAGCAGCCCCCTCCTCGAGCGGGGGCCCCACGAGCAGTACTTC. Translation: CASSPLLERGPHEQYF.

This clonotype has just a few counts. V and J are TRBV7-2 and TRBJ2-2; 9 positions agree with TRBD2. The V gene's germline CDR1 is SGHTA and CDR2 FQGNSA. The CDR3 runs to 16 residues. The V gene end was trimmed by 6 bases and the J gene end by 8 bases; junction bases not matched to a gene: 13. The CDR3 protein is CASSLLAGLRVGELFF. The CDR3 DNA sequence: TGTGCCAGCAGTTTACTAGCGGGCTTGCGAGTAGGGGAGCTGTTTTTT.

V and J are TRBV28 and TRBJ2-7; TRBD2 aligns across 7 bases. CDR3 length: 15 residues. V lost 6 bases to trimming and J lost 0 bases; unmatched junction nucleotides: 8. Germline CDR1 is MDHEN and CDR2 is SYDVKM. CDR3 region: CASSPVVAGSYEQYF. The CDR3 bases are TGTGCCAGCAGCCCCGTGGTAGCGGGCTCCTACGAGCAGTACTTC.

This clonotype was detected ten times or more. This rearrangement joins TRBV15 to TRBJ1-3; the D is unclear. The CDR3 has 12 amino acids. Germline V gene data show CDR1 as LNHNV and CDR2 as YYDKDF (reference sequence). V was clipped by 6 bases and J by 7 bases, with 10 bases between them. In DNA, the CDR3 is TGTGCCACCAGTTGGGCGGGGAACACCATATATTTT. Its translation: CATSWAGNTIYF.

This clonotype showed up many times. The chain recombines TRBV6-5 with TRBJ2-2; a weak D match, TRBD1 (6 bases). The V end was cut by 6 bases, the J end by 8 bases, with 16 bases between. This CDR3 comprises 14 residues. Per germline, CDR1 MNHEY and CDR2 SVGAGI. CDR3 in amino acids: CASSYGTLTGELFF. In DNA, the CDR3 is TGTGCCAGCAGCTACGGGACACTAACAGGGGAGCTGTTTTTT.

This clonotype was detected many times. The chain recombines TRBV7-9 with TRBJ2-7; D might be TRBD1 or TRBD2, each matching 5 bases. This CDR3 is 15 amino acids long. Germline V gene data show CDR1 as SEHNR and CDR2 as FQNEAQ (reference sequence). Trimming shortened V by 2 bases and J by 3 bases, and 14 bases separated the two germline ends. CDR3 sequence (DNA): TGTGCCAGCAGCTTATGGGGTGGGGGAGTCTACGAGCAGTACTTC. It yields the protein CASSLWGGGVYEQYF. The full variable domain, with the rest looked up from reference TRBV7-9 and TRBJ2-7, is DTGVSQNPRHKITKRGQNVTFRCDPISEHNRLYWYRQTLGQGPEFLTYFQNEAQLEKSRLLSDRFSAERPKGSFSTLEIQRTEQGDSAMYLCASSLWGGGVYEQYFGPGTRLTVT.

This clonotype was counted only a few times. CDR3: CATSRVKNTEQYF. The CDR3 region has the DNA TGTGCCACCAGCAGAGTCAAGAACACCGAGCAGTACTTC. The chain employs TRBV15 and TRBJ2-7, with D uncertain. Trimming pared 1 base from V and 6 bases from J, leaving 10 bases between. The CDR3 is 13 residues long. Germline values: CDR1 LNHNV, CDR2 YYDKDF (reference sequence).

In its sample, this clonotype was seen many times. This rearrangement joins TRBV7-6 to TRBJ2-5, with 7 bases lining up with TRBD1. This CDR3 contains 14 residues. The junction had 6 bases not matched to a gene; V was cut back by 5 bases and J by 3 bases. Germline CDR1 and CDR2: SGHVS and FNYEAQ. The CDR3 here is CASSHRQGKETQYF. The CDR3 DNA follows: TGTGCCAGCAGCCATCGACAGGGCAAAGAGACCCAGTACTTC.

This chain's CDR3 is CASSSTLRGANTGELFF. Here the CDR3 DNA reads TGTGCCAGCAGCTCGACCTTAAGGGGGGCGAACACCGGGGAGCTGTTTTTT. The chain uses TRBV7-6 and TRBJ2-2; TRBD1 or TRBD2 may be the D gene (6 bases each). Trimming removed 4 bases at V and 0 bases at J, with 15 bases between. Germline V gives CDR1 SGHVS, CDR2 FNYEAQ. The CDR3 spans 17 residues.

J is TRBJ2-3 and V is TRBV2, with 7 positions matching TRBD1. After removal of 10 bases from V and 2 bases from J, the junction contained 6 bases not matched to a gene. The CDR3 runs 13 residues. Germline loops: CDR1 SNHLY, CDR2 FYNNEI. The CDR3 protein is CANRDSNTDTQYF. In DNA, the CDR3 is TGTGCCAATCGGGACAGCAACACAGATACGCAGTATTTT.

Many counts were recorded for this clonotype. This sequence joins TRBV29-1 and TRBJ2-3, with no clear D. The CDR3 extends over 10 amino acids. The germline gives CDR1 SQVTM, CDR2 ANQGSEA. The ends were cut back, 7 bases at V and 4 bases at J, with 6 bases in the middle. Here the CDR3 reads CSAPADTQYF. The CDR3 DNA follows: TGCAGCGCTCCGGCAGATACGCAGTATTTT.

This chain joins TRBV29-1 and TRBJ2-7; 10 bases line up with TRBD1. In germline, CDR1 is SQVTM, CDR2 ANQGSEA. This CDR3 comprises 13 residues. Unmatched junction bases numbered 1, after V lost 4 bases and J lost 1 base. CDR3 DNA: TGCAGCGTTGGACAGGGGGCGTCCTACGAGCAGTACTTC. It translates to CSVGQGASYEQYF.

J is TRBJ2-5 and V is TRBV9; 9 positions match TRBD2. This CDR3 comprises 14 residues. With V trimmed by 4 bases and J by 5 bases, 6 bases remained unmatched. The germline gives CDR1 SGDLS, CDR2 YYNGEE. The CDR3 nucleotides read TGTGCCAGCAGCCCTTGGACTAGCGTCGAGACCCAGTACTTC. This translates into CASSPWTSVETQYF.

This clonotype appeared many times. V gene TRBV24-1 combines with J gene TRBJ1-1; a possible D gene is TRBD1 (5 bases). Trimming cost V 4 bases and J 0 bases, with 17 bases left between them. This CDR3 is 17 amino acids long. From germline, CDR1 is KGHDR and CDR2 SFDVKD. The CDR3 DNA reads TGTGCCACCAGTGACTCTGCCGGGGCGAAAATGAACACTGAAGCTTTCTTT. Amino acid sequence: CATSDSAGAKMNTEAFF.

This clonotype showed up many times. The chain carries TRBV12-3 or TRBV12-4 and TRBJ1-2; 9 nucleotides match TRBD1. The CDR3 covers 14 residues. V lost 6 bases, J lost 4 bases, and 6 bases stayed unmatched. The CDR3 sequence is CASRPPGQGYGYTF. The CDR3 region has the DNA TGTGCCAGCAGGCCTCCGGGACAGGGCTATGGCTACACCTTC.

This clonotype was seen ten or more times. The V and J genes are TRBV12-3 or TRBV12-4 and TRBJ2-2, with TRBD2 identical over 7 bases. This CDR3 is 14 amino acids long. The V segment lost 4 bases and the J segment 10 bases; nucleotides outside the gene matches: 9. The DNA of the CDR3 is TGTGCCAGCAGTTCGGCTAGCGGTGATACGGAGCTGTTTTTT. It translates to CASSSASGDTELFF.

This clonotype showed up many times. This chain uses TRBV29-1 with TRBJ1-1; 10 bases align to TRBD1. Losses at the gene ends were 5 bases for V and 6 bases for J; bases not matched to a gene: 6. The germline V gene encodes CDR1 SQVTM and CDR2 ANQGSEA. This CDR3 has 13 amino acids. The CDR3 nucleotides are TGCAGCGTTCCAAGAGGACAGGGGGCTGAAGCTTTCTTT. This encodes CSVPRGQGAEAFF.

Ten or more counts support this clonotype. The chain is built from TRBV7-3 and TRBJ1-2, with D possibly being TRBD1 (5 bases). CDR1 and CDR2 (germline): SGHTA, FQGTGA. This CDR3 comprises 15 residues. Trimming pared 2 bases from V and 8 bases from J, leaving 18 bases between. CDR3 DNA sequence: TGTGCCAGCAGCTTATTGGCCGGGGCTGGGTCGGGCTACACCTTC. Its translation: CASSLLAGAGSGYTF.

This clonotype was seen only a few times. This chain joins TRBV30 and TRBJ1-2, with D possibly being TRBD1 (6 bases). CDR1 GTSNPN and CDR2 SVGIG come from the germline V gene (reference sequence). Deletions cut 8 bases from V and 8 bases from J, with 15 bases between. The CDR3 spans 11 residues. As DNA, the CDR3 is TGTGCCGGAACCTACAGGGACGGCTACACCTTC. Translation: CAGTYRDGYTF.

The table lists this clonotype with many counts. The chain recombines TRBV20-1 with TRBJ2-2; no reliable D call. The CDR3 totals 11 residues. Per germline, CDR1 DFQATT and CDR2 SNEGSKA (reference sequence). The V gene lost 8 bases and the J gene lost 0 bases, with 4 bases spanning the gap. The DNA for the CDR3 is TGCAGTCTCTCGAACACCGGGGAGCTGTTTTTT. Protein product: CSLSNTGELFF.